A single sample is the source of the 24 T cell receptor beta chains below, sequenced in a study of T cell repertoires in cytomegalovirus infection. The antigens these receptors bind are not known. TCRdb analysed the reads with MiXCR anew, one entry per CDR3 protein. The profile covers about half a million distinct CDR3 sequences, with approximately 40% appearing a single time and roughly two fifths taken by the ten largest. The sequenced sample was cultured PBMCs, obtained from culture after CMV antigen stimulation. All receptors derive from a human donor in good health (CMV status not recorded). Some clones in this sample may be carry-over from other donors' samples.

This clonotype was recorded a few times. This chain connects TRBV19 to TRBJ2-6; TRBD2 is a possible D gene (6 bases). Trimming pared 6 bases from V and 2 bases from J, leaving 11 bases between. This CDR3 is built from 15 residues. The germline V gene encodes CDR1 LNHDA and CDR2 SQIVND (reference sequence). The CDR3 DNA follows: TGTGCCAGTAGCCGGGGGTCAGCTGGGGCCAACGTCCTGACTTTC. Its translation is CASSRGSAGANVLTF.

This chain uses TRBV2 with TRBJ1-2, with TRBD1 as a possible D gene (5 bases). V lost 4 bases to trimming and J lost 5 bases, with 11 bases between them. This CDR3 is built from 13 residues. Germline-derived CDR1 and CDR2 are SNHLY and FYNNEI. CDR3: CASSVPGNYGYTF. The DNA of the CDR3 is TGTGCCAGCAGTGTACCAGGGAATTATGGCTACACCTTC.

This clonotype was detected only a few times. CDR3 amino acids: CASSFRVDQPQHF. DNA for the CDR3: TGTGCCAGCAGCTTTAGGGTGGATCAGCCCCAGCATTTT. The V call is TRBV7-8, the J call TRBJ1-5; D gene unclear. Trimming left V 3 bases short and J 5 bases short, with 8 bases between. Germline V lookup: CDR1 SGHVS, CDR2 FQNEAQ. The CDR3 runs 13 residues.

This clonotype came up a few times. V gene TRBV24-1 combines with J gene TRBJ2-1; possible D gene TRBD1, 6 bases. V was shortened by 3 bases and J by 8 bases, with 16 bases between the two germline ends. Germline CDR1 KGHDR, CDR2 SFDVKD. The CDR3 contains 15 residues. The CDR3 nucleotides are TGTGCCACCAGTGATAGGCTAGCTGGGGGCGATGAGCAGTTCTTC. This codes for CATSDRLAGGDEQFF.

Only a few counts were recorded for this clonotype. The chain has TRBV19 and TRBJ2-3; D remains ambiguous. V was cut by 3 bases and J by 3 bases, with 16 bases left in between. The germline V gene encodes CDR1 LNHDA and CDR2 SQIVND (reference sequence). This CDR3 contains 16 residues. Here the CDR3 DNA reads TGTGCCAGTAGTATGCTCCTAGGGCTCGGGACAGATACGCAGTATTTT. This gives the protein CASSMLLGLGTDTQYF.

This sequence joins TRBV18 and TRBJ1-1; a weak D match, TRBD1 (5 bases). Germline lookup yields CDR1 KGHSH and CDR2 LQKENI. The CDR3 runs to 16 residues. V dropped 3 bases and J dropped 1 base, with 15 bases sitting between them. CDR3 sequence (DNA): TGTGCCAGCTCACCGCGGGACTTACGATCGAACACTGAAGCTTTCTTT. It encodes CASSPRDLRSNTEAFF.

This clonotype was observed a few times. The chain uses TRBV12-3 or TRBV12-4 and TRBJ2-1; D remains unclear. V lost 3 bases to trimming and J lost 8 bases, with 8 bases between them. This CDR3 has 12 residues. CDR3 sequence (DNA): TGTGCCAGCAGTTTCTACATCTATGAGCAGTTCTTC. This sequence encodes CASSFYIYEQFF.

This clonotype was observed a few times. The rearrangement uses TRBV15 and TRBJ1-1, with unresolved D. Germline V gene data show CDR1 as LNHNV and CDR2 as YYDKDF (reference sequence). Deletions cut 0 bases from V and 10 bases from J, with 21 bases between. The length of the CDR3 is 16 residues. CDR3 DNA sequence: TGTGCCACCAGCAGAGATAGGGAGGACCTCTATGGGTTAGCTTTCTTT. Translating gives CATSRDREDLYGLAFF.

This clonotype turned up a few times. The chain recombines TRBV6-2 or TRBV6-3 with TRBJ2-1; the D gene could be TRBD1 or TRBD2 (5 bases each). The CDR3 contains 13 residues. V lost 0 bases to trimming and J lost 11 bases, with 11 bases between them. Germline V lookup: CDR1 MNHEY, CDR2 SVGEGT. CDR3 residues: CASSYSLRDQQFF. Written as DNA, the CDR3 is TGTGCCAGCAGTTACTCCCTCCGGGACCAGCAGTTCTTC.

About this clonotype itself: This sequence may be a read error, since a much larger clone differs from it by one base. The rearrangement links TRBV7-9 to TRBJ2-2; no definite D call. There are 14 residues in the CDR3. Trimming cost V 1 base and J 1 base, with 4 bases left between them. Per germline, CDR1 SEHNR and CDR2 FQNEAQ (reference sequence). The CDR3, as DNA: TGTGCCAGCAGCTTAGAGGGGAACACCGGGGAGCTGTTTTTT. This encodes CASSLEGNTGELFF.

The CDR3 loop reads CASSPASVGELFF. CDR3 nucleotide sequence: TGTGCCAGCAGCCCCGCCTCCGTCGGGGAGCTGTTTTTT. This rearrangement joins TRBV11-2 to TRBJ2-2; D is unresolved. This CDR3 has 13 amino acids. The ends were cut back, 5 bases at V and 7 bases at J, with 11 bases in the middle. Germline assignment: CDR1 SGHAT and CDR2 FQNNGV.

This CDR3 reads CASNFGWSPLHF. The CDR3 DNA sequence: TGTGCCAGCAATTTCGGTTGGTCACCCCTCCACTTT. This rearrangement joins TRBV6-1 to TRBJ1-6; D uncertain. CDR1 MNHNS and CDR2 SASEGT come from the germline V gene. Trimming left V 7 bases short and J 10 bases short, with 11 bases between. The CDR3 totals 12 residues.

Written as DNA, the CDR3 is TGTGCCAGCAGTCGGACAGGGCAAGGCTACAATGAGCAGTTCTTC. It encodes CASSRTGQGYNEQFF. This chain joins TRBV6-6 and TRBJ2-1, with 8 bases matching TRBD1. Trimming at V came to 5 bases and at J to 3 bases, leaving 6 bases not matched to a gene. The V gene's germline CDR1 is MNHNY and CDR2 SVGAGI (reference sequence). The CDR3 loop spans 15 amino acids.

The V and J genes are TRBV14 and TRBJ2-5; D is unclear. The V gene lost 3 bases and the J gene lost 4 bases, with 15 bases spanning the gap. Germline V CDR1 and CDR2: SGHDN, FVKESK. The length of the CDR3 is 15 residues. The CDR3 region is CASSQRKKVTETQYF. The DNA of the CDR3 is TGTGCCAGCAGCCAGCGAAAGAAGGTGACAGAGACCCAGTACTTC.

About this clonotype itself: It is likely a read error, because the conserved phenylalanine at the end of the CDR3 is missing. The gene calls are TRBV15 and TRBJ2-1, with D maybe TRBD2 (5 bases). Per the germline V gene, CDR1 is LNHNV and CDR2 is YYDKDF (reference sequence). The CDR3 runs 15 residues. V was clipped by 0 bases and J by 6 bases, with 12 bases between them. The CDR3 here is CATSRDGLAGNEQFS. CDR3 sequence (DNA): TGTGCCACCAGCAGAGATGGGCTAGCCGGCAATGAGCAGTTCTCC.

On this clonotype: The junction departs from the called germline gene at one end, perhaps through a read error. This chain links TRBV11-2 with TRBJ2-1, with D possibly TRBD1 on 6 matching bases. The CDR3 runs to 13 residues. Germline V gene lookup returns CDR1 SGHAT and CDR2 FQNNGV. The CDR3 bases are TGTGCCAGCAGCGAAAACAGGGAAAATGAGCAGTGCTTC. Its protein product is CASSENRENEQCF.

The rearrangement joins TRBV2 to TRBJ1-5, with D uncertain. Germline values: CDR1 SNHLY, CDR2 FYNNEI. There are 13 residues in the CDR3. V lost 3 bases to trimming and J lost 1 base, with 4 bases between them. The CDR3, as DNA: TGTGCCAGCAGTGAGAACAGCAATCAGCCCCAGCATTTT. It specifies CASSENSNQPQHF.

This clonotype was detected only once. The rearrangement uses TRBV7-2 and TRBJ2-7, with D possibly matching TRBD2 (5 bases). Trimming cost V 7 bases and J 0 bases, with 7 bases left between them. This CDR3 is built from 12 residues. The germline gives CDR1 SGHTA, CDR2 FQGNSA. DNA for the CDR3: TGTGCCAGCATCACTAGCTCCTACGAGCAGTACTTC. It specifies CASITSSYEQYF.

The chain joins TRBV27 to TRBJ2-1; TRBD2 might be the D (6 bases). The CDR3 is made up of 13 amino acids. Germline V lookup: CDR1 MNHEY, CDR2 SMNVEV (reference sequence). V lost 1 base, J lost 7 bases, and 8 bases lay in between. The CDR3 DNA is TGTGCCAGCAGTTTATGGGGGGAAAATGAGCAGTTCTTC. It translates to CASSLWGENEQFF.

This clonotype appeared once. The chain links TRBV28 to TRBJ2-7, with 7 bases aligning to TRBD1. CDR3 length: 14 amino acids. Germline lookup yields CDR1 MDHEN and CDR2 SYDVKM. V was clipped by 5 bases and J by 3 bases; unmatched bases: 7. CDR3 sequence (DNA): TGTGCCAGCAGTAGTCCCGGGACAGTCTACGAGCAGTACTTC. Its protein is CASSSPGTVYEQYF.

The chain couples TRBV6-1 to TRBJ1-5; TRBD1 might be the D (6 bases). This CDR3 is 15 amino acids long. Trimming pared 2 bases from V and 6 bases from J, leaving 14 bases between. Germline-derived CDR1 and CDR2 are MNHNS and SASEGT. The DNA of the CDR3 is TGTGCCAGCAGTGAAACAGGGTCGTGGATTCAGCCCCAGCATTTT. Its protein is CASSETGSWIQPQHF.

The chain uses TRBV7-2 and TRBJ2-4; 9 bases align to TRBD2. From germline, CDR1 is SGHTA and CDR2 FQGNSA. The V segment lost 5 bases and the J segment 7 bases; nucleotides outside the gene matches: 12. CDR3 length equals 16 residues. The CDR3 region has the DNA TGTGCCAGCAGCCCCCTAGCGGGATGGGTGGGGAACATTCAGTACTTC. Translation gives CASSPLAGWVGNIQYF.

The rearrangement joins TRBV6-5 to TRBJ2-3; perhaps TRBD2 as D (5 bases). Trimming took 4 bases from V and 1 from J, leaving 9 bases between them. The CDR3 has 14 residues. Germline CDR1 reads MNHEY; CDR2 reads SVGAGI. CDR3 protein: CASSSWRRTDTQYF. The CDR3 nucleotides read TGTGCCAGCAGTTCGTGGAGGCGCACAGATACGCAGTATTTT.

The V and J genes are TRBV7-2 and TRBJ2-1; 9 bases agree with TRBD2. This CDR3 is built from 20 residues. Germline-derived CDR1 and CDR2 are SGHTA and FQGNSA. V dropped 0 bases and J dropped 0; count of bases not matched to a gene: 12. The CDR3 loop reads CASSLAPGESGGSSYNEQFF. The CDR3 DNA sequence: TGTGCCAGCAGCTTAGCGCCGGGGGAAAGCGGGGGGAGCTCCTACAATGAGCAGTTCTTC.